The sequence of this TCR beta chain was determined in a study of CD8+CD57+ T cells in acquired aplastic anemia (dated by TCRdb to between 2017 and 2018). A note on the overall study: On average, sorted CD4+ and CD8+ cells yielded around 3.5 ug of extracted DNA, with a range of about 0.19 to 30 ug. Healthy donor samples averaged roughly 9.8 million reads for CD4+ and roughly 12 million for CD8+ cells. Paper-wide results and their limitations: Around 28 CD8+ CDR3 sequences were found to be shared between patients and controls, but these sequences appeared to be highly expressed in patients and within the immunodominant clones of the patients. Between patients and healthy controls, no significant difference in CD8+ Simpson's diversity was found (P=0.060).

This clonotype was seen only a few times. Its specific antigen is unknown. Per-base quality was not reported, and no clone a single base away is much larger than it. In this study, sorted CD4+ and CD8+ T cells from the blood of healthy subjects and of severe aplastic anemia patients had their TCR repertoires deep-sequenced. Ficoll-Paque density gradient centrifugation was used to isolate peripheral blood mononuclear cells. Before DNA was extracted, CD4+ and CD8+ T cells were sorted using either FACS or magnetic beads. TCR beta VDJ combination and CDR3 sequence profiling used genomic DNA as the template. TCR repertoire sequencing was run on an Illumina HiSeq 2000. In the original analysis: TRBV/TRBJ rearrangement plots, CDR3 size and DJ length profiles, and Simpson's diversity index were used to assess repertoires. Whichever DNA sequence was most abundant in the deep sequencing data was defined as the immunodominant clone. CDR3 amino acid sequences were screened for sharing across subjects and were compared with published repertoires and the VDJdb database. TCRdb reworked the public reads: Q25 trimming with fastp, MiXCR clone assembly, productive beta chains retained. One record per CDR3 amino acid sequence lists the most common genes and DNA. What appears here as the V and J calls and clone size reflects TCRdb's work, not the paper's. The sample table contains about 110,000 distinct CDR3 sequences; only one count was recorded for 50% to 65% of them. Around a third of the sample is held by the ten biggest clonotypes.

Trimmed from V: 5 bases; trimmed from J: 1 base; junction bases lacking a gene match: 6. The CDR3 spans 17 residues, from the cysteine through the phenylalanine. The retained sequence is limited to the CDR3, 51 bases, with the frame set at the first base. CDR1 and CDR2 are drawn from the germline V gene (reference sequence): LNHNV, YYDKDF. The chain couples TRBV15 to TRBJ2-5; TRBD2 matches 14 bases in the middle. The specimen sequenced was sorted CD4+, CD8+, or CD8+CD57+ T cells (not recorded which) from PBMCs. The TCR sequence derives from a human donor in good health, serving as a control. The CDR3 region: CATSGAGLAGGQETQYF. In nucleotides, the sequence is TGTGCCACCAGCGGGGCAGGACTAGCGGGAGGCCAAGAGACCCAGTACTTC.